One sample yielded the 28 T cell receptor beta chains listed below, sequenced in a study of blood T cell repertoires in COVID-19. Repertoires were generated with immunoSEQ multiplex PCR, while TCRdb's copy carries only in-frame clones and drops some. The table has approximately 190,000 clones, over 80% seen once. Source material: peripheral blood. The receptor set was obtained from a woman between 35 and 50 years old with acute or convalescent COVID-19.

The CDR3 here is CASSQSTTGNQPQHF. DNA of the CDR3: TGTGCCAGCAGCCAAAGTACAACAGGCAATCAGCCCCAGCATTTT. The chain carries TRBV4-2 and TRBJ1-5, with D unclear. The ends were cut back, 2 bases at V and 2 bases at J, with 10 bases in the middle. The CDR3 is 15 amino acids. The germline V gene has CDR1 LGHNA and CDR2 YNFKEQ.

The CDR3 region is CASSPWTGRSYEQYF. DNA for the CDR3: TGTGCCAGTAGTCCCTGGACAGGTCGTAGTTACGAGCAGTACTTC. This chain connects TRBV19 to TRBJ2-7; 7 nucleotides match TRBD1. The CDR3 is 15 residues long. CDR1 and CDR2 (germline): LNHDA, SQIVND (reference sequence). V shed 5 bases and J 4 bases; nucleotides not matched to a gene: 11. The whole variable domain, filled in from reference TRBV19 and TRBJ2-7, reads DGGITQSPKYLFRKEGQNVTLSCEQNLNHDAMYWYRQDPGQGLRLIYYSQIVNDFQKGDIAEGYSVSREKKESFPLTVTSAQKNPTAFYLCASSPWTGRSYEQYFGPGTRLTVT.

The chain employs TRBV2 and TRBJ1-6, with D perhaps matching TRBD1 (5 bases). The V gene's germline CDR1 is SNHLY and CDR2 FYNNEI. The CDR3 has 12 residues. V was clipped by 4 bases and J by 11 bases, with 9 bases between them. The CDR3 loop is CASSGWGPPLHF. The CDR3 DNA sequence: TGTGCCAGCAGTGGTTGGGGCCCACCCCTCCACTTT.

V gene TRBV7-9 combines with J gene TRBJ1-4; D not certain. The V gene's germline CDR1 is SEHNR and CDR2 FQNEAQ (reference sequence). V was clipped by 1 base and J by 12 bases, with 12 bases between them. The CDR3 consists of 13 residues. This CDR3 is CASSLEDIEELFF. CDR3 nucleotide sequence: TGTGCCAGCAGCTTAGAAGACATCGAAGAACTGTTTTTT.

The rearrangement links TRBV5-1 to TRBJ1-4; D gene unclear. The length of the CDR3 is 15 residues. In germline, CDR1 is SGHRS, CDR2 YFSETQ. Between the trimmed V and J ends, which lost 2 bases and 7 bases, there was a span of 15 bases. The CDR3 DNA follows: TGCGCCAGCAGCTTCGCGGGGTGGCATGGTGAAAAACTGTTTTTT. It specifies CASSFAGWHGEKLFF.

The genes are TRBV3-1 (or the pseudogene TRBV3-2) and TRBJ2-5; no firm D call. With 5 bases removed from V and 5 bases from J, the gap between germline ends came to 9 bases. The germline V gene has CDR1 LGHDT and CDR2 YNNKEL (reference sequence). The CDR3 is made up of 12 amino acids. The CDR3 nucleotides read TGTGCCAGCAGCTATGCTCGGGAGACCCAGTACTTC. The encoded protein is CASSYARETQYF.

This sequence joins TRBV18 and TRBJ1-6, with 8 positions matching TRBD1. CDR1 KGHSH and CDR2 LQKENI come from the germline V gene. V trimming: 5 bases; J trimming: 10 bases; junction bases outside the gene matches: 13. CDR3 length: 16 residues. CDR3 coding DNA: TGTGCCAGCTCATCAGGAAGGACAGGGCTTCGATCACCCCTCCACTTT. Its protein product is CASSSGRTGLRSPLHF. Full variable domain (missing parts from reference TRBV18 and TRBJ1-6): NAGVMQNPRHLVRRRGQEARLRCSPMKGHSHVYWYRQLPEEGLKFMVYLQKENIIDESGMPKERFSAEFPKEGPSILRIQQVVRGDSAAYFCASSSGRTGLRSPLHFGNGTRLTVT.

This clone was seen a handful of times. This sequence joins TRBV19 and TRBJ1-5; D remains unclear. The V end was cut by 3 bases, the J end by 4 bases, with 16 bases between. CDR3 length equals 16 residues. CDR1 and CDR2 from the germline V gene are LNHDA and SQIVND (reference sequence). The CDR3 here is CASSISWTGRNQPQHF. In nucleotides, the CDR3 is TGTGCCAGTAGTATCTCCTGGACGGGGAGAAATCAGCCCCAGCATTTT.

The chain joins TRBV2 to TRBJ2-1; 7 positions agree with TRBD2. CDR1 is SNHLY and CDR2 is FYNNEI in the germline V gene. V shed 10 bases, J shed 8 bases, and the junction held 11 bases outside the gene matches. This CDR3 has 13 amino acids. CDR3 residues: CATTGGSRHEQFF. DNA of the CDR3: TGTGCCACTACGGGAGGCAGTAGACATGAGCAGTTCTTC.

The chain carries TRBV11-2 and TRBJ1-2; D gene ambiguous. V gave up 3 bases and J gave up 2 bases, with 10 bases separating them. Germline CDR1 and CDR2: SGHAT and FQNNGV. The length of the CDR3 is 14 residues. CDR3 region: CASSLIGGNYGYTF. CDR3 in DNA: TGTGCCAGCAGCTTGATCGGCGGGAACTATGGCTACACCTTC.

This clone was counted only a few times. This chain connects TRBV7-2 to TRBJ2-7, with 7 bases identical to TRBD2. CDR1 SGHTA and CDR2 FQGNSA come from the germline V gene. The V and J ends lost 4 bases and 6 bases, in that order; junction bases with no gene match: 0. The CDR3 has 11 amino acids. The CDR3 DNA sequence: TGTGCCAGCAGCTGGGGGGGCGAGCAGTACTTC. Its translation: CASSWGGEQYF.

The chain couples TRBV2 to TRBJ1-6; 8 bases agree with TRBD1. The V gene's germline CDR1 is SNHLY and CDR2 FYNNEI. There are 12 residues in the CDR3. V gave up 8 bases and J gave up 13 bases; unmatched junction bases: 7. The CDR3 region has the DNA TGTGCCAGCGGACAGGGAAGGTCCCCCCTCCACTTT. It translates to CASGQGRSPLHF.

This chain uses TRBV30 with TRBJ1-6, with 7 nucleotides matching TRBD1. The CDR3 sequence is 15 residues long. V lost 0 bases to trimming and J lost 6 bases; unmatched junction nucleotides: 5. The germline gives CDR1 GTSNPN, CDR2 SVGIG (reference sequence). For the CDR3, the DNA is TGTGCCTGGAGTGTTATAGGACAGGCTAATTCACCCCTCCACTTT. Protein: CAWSVIGQANSPLHF.

The V gene is TRBV19, the J gene TRBJ2-1, with a tentative D call TRBD2 (6 bases). Trimming removed 9 bases from V and 4 bases from J, with 16 bases in between. The CDR3 sequence is 14 residues long. From germline, CDR1 is LNHDA and CDR2 SQIVND (reference sequence). The CDR3 loop is CASNFGGTYNEQFF. The CDR3 coding sequence is TGTGCCAGCAATTTTGGAGGGACGTACAATGAGCAGTTCTTC.

The genes are TRBV18 and TRBJ2-1; the match to TRBD2 covers 11 bases. CDR3 length: 15 amino acids. Per germline, CDR1 KGHSH and CDR2 LQKENI. V shed 3 bases, J shed 7 bases, and the junction held 5 bases outside the gene matches. CDR3 DNA sequence: TGTGCCAGCTCACCTACTAGCGGGAGCTTAAATGAGCAGTTCTTC. This gives the protein CASSPTSGSLNEQFF.

Here the CDR3 reads CASSNRDRNTEAFF. CDR3 sequence (DNA): TGTGCCAGCAGTAACCGGGACAGGAACACTGAAGCTTTCTTT. J is TRBJ1-1 and V is TRBV6-5; 7 bases agree with TRBD1. Germline V gene lookup returns CDR1 MNHEY and CDR2 SVGAGI. Losses at the gene ends were 5 bases for V and 1 base for J; bases not matched to a gene: 4. The CDR3 length is 14 residues.

V is TRBV10-2 and J is TRBJ1-3, with 9 bases that match TRBD1. The CDR3 loop spans 13 amino acids. Per germline, CDR1 WSHSY and CDR2 SAAADI. The V segment lost 10 bases and the J segment 4 bases; nucleotides outside the gene matches: 5. CDR3 sequence reads: CATSGQGGNTIYF. CDR3 bases: TGCGCCACCTCGGGACAGGGAGGAAACACCATATATTTT.

J is TRBJ1-5 and V is TRBV6-4; tentatively, D is TRBD1 (6 bases). The CDR3 totals 14 residues. From germline, CDR1 is MRHNA and CDR2 SNTAGT. The V end lost 4 bases, the J end lost 8 bases, and 15 bases lay between the germline ends. The chain's CDR3 is CASSASPGEKPQHF. CDR3 sequence (DNA): TGTGCCAGCAGTGCATCACCAGGGGAAAAGCCCCAGCATTTT.

V is TRBV18 and J is TRBJ2-5; TRBD2 is a possible D gene (5 bases). CDR1 and CDR2 from the germline V gene are KGHSH and LQKENI. The CDR3 consists of 14 residues. Trimming cost V 3 bases and J 2 bases, with 10 bases left between them. DNA of the CDR3: TGTGCCAGCTCACCTGCCCTAGCTCAAGAGACCCAGTACTTC. It codes for CASSPALAQETQYF.

The chain links TRBV7-8 to TRBJ1-5; TRBD1 might be the D (5 bases). CDR3 length: 14 residues. Per germline, CDR1 SGHVS and CDR2 FQNEAQ. V lost 5 bases and J 7 bases, leaving 15 bases between the germline ends. In DNA, the CDR3 is TGTGCCAGCAGCCAAATGGGGGGGTTCCAGCCCCAGCATTTT. As protein: CASSQMGGFQPQHF.

The CDR3 is CASTKGGSRTGMGSTF. The CDR3 bases are TGTGCCAGTACCAAAGGAGGGTCCAGGACAGGAATGGGGAGCACCTTC. The chain recombines TRBV19 with TRBJ1-2; 7 bases align to TRBD1. Per the germline V gene, CDR1 is LNHDA and CDR2 is SQIVND (reference sequence). The CDR3 contains 16 residues. V dropped 7 bases and J dropped 13; count of bases not matched to a gene: 24. Complete variable domain (other parts from reference TRBV19 and TRBJ1-2): DGGITQSPKYLFRKEGQNVTLSCEQNLNHDAMYWYRQDPGQGLRLIYYSQIVNDFQKGDIAEGYSVSREKKESFPLTVTSAQKNPTAFYLCASTKGGSRTGMGSTFGSGTRLTVV.

The V gene is TRBV27, the J gene TRBJ1-4; no definite D call. The length of the CDR3 is 14 residues. Germline values: CDR1 MNHEY, CDR2 SMNVEV (reference sequence). V shed 5 bases and J shed 8 bases, with 15 bases lying between them. The CDR3 DNA sequence: TGTGCCAGCAGTAGAGTGGGCTTACTCGAAAAACTGTTTTTT. Protein product: CASSRVGLLEKLFF.

The genes are TRBV29-1 and TRBJ1-1; tentatively, D is TRBD1 (5 bases). Trimming left V 5 bases short and J 1 base short, with 14 bases between. The CDR3 covers 14 residues. Per germline, CDR1 SQVTM and CDR2 ANQGSEA. In DNA form, the CDR3 reads TGCAGCGTTCGGGGAGTCGGGGGGAACACTGAAGCTTTCTTT. Translated: CSVRGVGGNTEAFF.

This chain joins TRBV21-1 and TRBJ2-6; TRBD2 is taken as the D call from the table, unchecked against the DNA. TRBV21-1 is a documented pseudogene. The CDR3 extends over 19 amino acids. CDR3 sequence: CASSTPGTSSLSGANVLTF. The CDR3 nucleotides are TGTGCCAGCAGCACACCCGGGACTAGCTCGCTAAGTGGGGCCAACGTCCTGACTTTC.

This clone was seen a single time. The chain links TRBV2 to TRBJ1-5; D is possibly TRBD1 (6 bases). CDR3 length equals 14 residues. Trimming cost V 8 bases and J 5 bases, with 16 bases left between them. CDR1 SNHLY and CDR2 FYNNEI come from the germline V gene. The CDR3 sequence: CASQGSVIDQPQHF. The DNA of the CDR3 is TGTGCCAGCCAGGGGTCAGTCATCGATCAGCCCCAGCATTTT.

The chain joins TRBV19 to TRBJ2-2; 11 nucleotides line up with TRBD1. V gave up 7 bases and J gave up 4 bases; unmatched junction bases: 5. CDR1 LNHDA and CDR2 SQIVND come from the germline V gene (reference sequence). This CDR3 is 15 amino acids long. CDR3 sequence: CASIRTGGSTGELFF. As DNA, the CDR3 is TGTGCCAGTATCCGGACAGGGGGCTCCACCGGGGAGCTGTTTTTT.

The chain joins TRBV20-1 to TRBJ2-1; D possibly corresponds to TRBD2 (6 bases). With 0 bases removed from V and 16 bases from J, the gap between germline ends came to 13 bases. This CDR3 contains 11 residues. Germline V lookup: CDR1 DFQATT, CDR2 SNEGSKA (reference sequence). The CDR3 nucleotides are TGCAGTGCTAGAGAGACTAGGCTCCTTTTCTTC. This encodes CSARETRLLFF.

J is TRBJ2-5 and V is TRBV7-2, with a tentative D call TRBD2 (5 bases). CDR1 SGHTA and CDR2 FQGNSA come from the germline V gene. The ends were cut back, 4 bases at V and 7 bases at J, with 22 bases in the middle. The CDR3 spans 16 residues. CDR3 coding DNA: TGTGCCAGCAGCTCAGGATCACTAGTGGGCTCCCGGACCCAGTACTTC. Its protein product is CASSSGSLVGSRTQYF.